Given below is one T cell receptor (beta chain) in context. The V gene end was trimmed by 0 bases and the J gene end by 7 bases; junction bases not matched to a gene: 6. Germline loops: CDR1 SGHTA, CDR2 FQGNSA. The length of the CDR3 is 16 residues. This sample was included in a study of high-grade serous ovarian cancer treatment subgroups. Profiled with immunoSEQ multiplex PCR; TCRdb holds only in-frame clones, not every one. The table has roughly 4,000 clones, roughly four fifths seen once. Tumor samples were taken before definitive surgery or chemotherapy. The sequence was collected from a human donor with high-grade serous ovarian cancer. This chain connects TRBV7-2 to TRBJ1-4; 9 bases align to TRBD1. Specimen: tumor tissue. The CDR3 loop is CASSLALGTGSEKLFF. DNA of the CDR3: TGTGCCAGCAGCTTAGCGCTGGGGACAGGGAGTGAAAAACTGTTTTTT.